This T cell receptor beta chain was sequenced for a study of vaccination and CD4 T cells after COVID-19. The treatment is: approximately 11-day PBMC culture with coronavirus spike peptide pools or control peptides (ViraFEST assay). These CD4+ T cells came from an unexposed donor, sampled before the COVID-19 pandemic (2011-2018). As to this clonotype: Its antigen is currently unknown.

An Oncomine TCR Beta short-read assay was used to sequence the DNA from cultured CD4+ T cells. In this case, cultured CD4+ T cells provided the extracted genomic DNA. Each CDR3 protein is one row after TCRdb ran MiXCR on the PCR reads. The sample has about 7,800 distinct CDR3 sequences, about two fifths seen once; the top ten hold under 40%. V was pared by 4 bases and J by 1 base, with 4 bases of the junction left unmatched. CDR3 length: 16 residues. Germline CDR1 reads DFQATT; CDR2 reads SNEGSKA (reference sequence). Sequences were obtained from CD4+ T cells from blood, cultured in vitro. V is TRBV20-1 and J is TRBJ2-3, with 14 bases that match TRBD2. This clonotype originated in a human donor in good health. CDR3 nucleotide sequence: TGCAGTGCTACCCGACTAGCGGGAGGGCGCACAGATACGCAGTATTTT. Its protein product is CSATRLAGGRTDTQYF.